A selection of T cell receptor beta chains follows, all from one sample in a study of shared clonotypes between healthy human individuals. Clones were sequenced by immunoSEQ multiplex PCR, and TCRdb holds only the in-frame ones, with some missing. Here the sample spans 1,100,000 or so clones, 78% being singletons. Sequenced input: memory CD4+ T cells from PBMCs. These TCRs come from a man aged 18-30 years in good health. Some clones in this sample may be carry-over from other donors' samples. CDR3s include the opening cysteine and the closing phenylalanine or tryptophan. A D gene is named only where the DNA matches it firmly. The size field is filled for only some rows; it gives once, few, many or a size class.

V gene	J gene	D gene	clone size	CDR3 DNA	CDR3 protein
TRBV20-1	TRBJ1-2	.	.	TGCAGTGTAAGGGTGGGGTATGGCTACACCTTC	CSVRVGYGYTF
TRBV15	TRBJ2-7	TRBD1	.	TGTGCCACCAGCAGAGAGACAGGGGGTAGCGAGCAGTACTTC	CATSRETGGSEQYF
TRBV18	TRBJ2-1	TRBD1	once	TGTGCCAGCTCACCGTACTTACAGGGGTGGGGCTCCTACAATGAGCAGTTCTTC	CASSPYLQGWGSYNEQFF
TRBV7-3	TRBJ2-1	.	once	TGTGCCAGCAGCTCTCAGGGGGGAGTTTCCTACAATGAGCAGTTCTTC	CASSSQGGVSYNEQFF
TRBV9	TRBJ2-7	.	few	TGTGCCAGCAGCGTAGGCCAGGGATACTACGAGCAGTACTTC	CASSVGQGYYEQYF
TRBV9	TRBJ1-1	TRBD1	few	TGTGCCAGCAGCGCGCGTCCCCCGGGACAGGGAGACACTGAAGCTTTCTTT	CASSARPPGQGDTEAFF
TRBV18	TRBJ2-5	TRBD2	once	TGTGCCAGCTCACCAGCCTGGACTAGCGGGAGGGAAGAGACCCAGTACTTC	CASSPAWTSGREETQYF
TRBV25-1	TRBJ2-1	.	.	TGTGCCAGCAGTGAGGGGGCCGTCCATGAGCAGTTCTTC	CASSEGAVHEQFF
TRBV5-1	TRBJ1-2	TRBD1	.	TGCGCCAGCAGCGAACAGGGACAGAACTATGGCTACACCTTC	CASSEQGQNYGYTF
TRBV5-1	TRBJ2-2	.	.	TGCGCCAGCAGCTTGGGGCCTGGACAGAGTTTTAACACCGGGGAGCTGTTTTTT	CASSLGPGQSFNTGELFF
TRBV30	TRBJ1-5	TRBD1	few	TGTGCCTGGAGTGTCGGGACAGGGACTCAGCCCCAGCATTTT	CAWSVGTGTQPQHF
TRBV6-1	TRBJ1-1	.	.	TGTGCCAGCAGTGAAGCGATTCTCCGGACACCGAACACTGAAGCTTTCTTT	CASSEAILRTPNTEAFF
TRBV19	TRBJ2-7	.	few	TGTGCCAGTACCCCAAAATCGTACCTGGGGGTATCGAAGGATTACGAGCAGTACTTC	CASTPKSYLGVSKDYEQYF
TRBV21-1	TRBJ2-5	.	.	TGTGCCAGCAGCAAAGAGGGTCGTCTCCAAGAGACCCAGTACTTC	CASSKEGRLQETQYF
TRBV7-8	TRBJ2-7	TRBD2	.	TGTGCCAGCAGCCATCCGGGACTAGCGGGAGGTAACTCCTACGAGCAGTACTTC	CASSHPGLAGGNSYEQYF
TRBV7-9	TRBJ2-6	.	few	TGTGCCAGCAGCCGTGCGCAGGGCGGCTTCCCTGGGGCCAACGTCCTGACTTTC	CASSRAQGGFPGANVLTF
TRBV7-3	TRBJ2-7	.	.	TGTGCCAGCAGCTTAGGGCTTAAGGTAGGGGAATACGAGCAGTACTTC	CASSLGLKVGEYEQYF
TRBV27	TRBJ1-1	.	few	TGTGCCAGCAGACGTGACAGGAACACTGAAGCTTTCTTT	CASRRDRNTEAFF
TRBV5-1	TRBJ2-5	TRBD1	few	TGCGCCAGCAGCTTAGGACAGGGGGCGTCGGTCGAGACCCAGTACTTC	CASSLGQGASVETQYF
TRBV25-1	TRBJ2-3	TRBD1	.	TGTGCCAGCTCCAGGACAGGGGTGACAACAGATACGCAGTATTTT	CASSRTGVTTDTQYF
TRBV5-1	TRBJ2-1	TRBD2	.	TGCGCCAGCAGCTTACTAGCGGGCGATCCATACAATGAGCAGTTCTTC	CASSLLAGDPYNEQFF
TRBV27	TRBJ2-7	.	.	TGTGCCAGCTCCATAAATGGGGGCTTCGAGCAGTACTTC	CASSINGGFEQYF
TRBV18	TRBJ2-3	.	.	TGTGCCAGCTCACCCGGGGCACCCGCAGATACGCAGTATTTT	CASSPGAPADTQYF
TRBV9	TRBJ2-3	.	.	TGTGCCAGCAGCGTAGCGGTTATGCAGCGTGGGGATACGCAGTATTTT	CASSVAVMQRGDTQYF
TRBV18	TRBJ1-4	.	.	TGTGCCAGCTCACCGATGGACGTTCGGGGGGAAAAACTGTTTTTT	CASSPMDVRGEKLFF
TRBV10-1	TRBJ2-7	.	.	TGCGCCAGTAGCTACCACCGAGGGACTTACGAGCAGTACTTC	CASSYHRGTYEQYF
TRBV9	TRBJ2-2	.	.	TGTGCCAGCAGCGTAGCGGTCACTGGTGGTACCGGGGAGCTGTTTTTT	CASSVAVTGGTGELFF
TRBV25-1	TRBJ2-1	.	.	TGTGCCAGCAGTGACCCCAGGGACGGCGACAATGAGCAGTTCTTC	CASSDPRDGDNEQFF
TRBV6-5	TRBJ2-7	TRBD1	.	TGTGCCAGCAGCCAGCCGGGACAGAGAAACTACGAGCAGTACTTC	CASSQPGQRNYEQYF
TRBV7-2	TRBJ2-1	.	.	TGTGCCAGCAGCGGTCGGATAAAGGACAATGAGCAGTTCTTC	CASSGRIKDNEQFF
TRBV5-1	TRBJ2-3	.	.	TGCGCCAGCAGCTTGGGGGATGGGACAGATACGCAGTATTTT	CASSLGDGTDTQYF
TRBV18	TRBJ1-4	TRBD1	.	TGTGCCAGCTCCCAACAGGGGGGAACGGAAAAACTGTTTTTT	CASSQQGGTEKLFF